This T cell receptor beta chain was identified in a study of blood T cell repertoires in COVID-19. Overall study context: Acute-phase and convalescent COVID-19 samples originated in the United States, Italy and Spain.

Sequencing used immunoSEQ multiplex PCR; TCRdb keeps in-frame clones, though not all of them. There are some 200,000 clones in the sample; about four fifths occur only once, and 6.5% to 9% lies in the top ten. The CDR3 consists of 16 residues. CDR1 SGHDN and CDR2 FVKESK come from the germline V gene. V lost 6 bases and J lost 4; bases outside the gene matches: 10. This chain joins TRBV14 and TRBJ2-1; 9 nucleotides agree with TRBD1. The source is a woman in her forties or fifties with active or convalescent COVID-19. Specimen: peripheral blood. The CDR3 DNA is TGTGCCAGCAGTCATCCCGGGACAGGGCGATACAATGAGCAGTTCTTC. Its protein is CASSHPGTGRYNEQFF.